This T cell receptor (beta chain) is drawn from a study of blood T cell repertoires in COVID-19. CDR3 length: 16 residues. Trimming took 5 bases from V and 6 from J; bases not matched to a gene: 8. Germline V gene lookup returns CDR1 SGHTA and CDR2 FQGNSA. Some clones are missing from TCRdb's copy, which holds only in-frame ones; the method was immunoSEQ multiplex PCR. The sample shows 150,000 or so clones, more than 75% of them seen only once. The sequenced sample consisted of peripheral blood. The TCR sequence derives from a woman aged 70 to 79 with COVID-19, enrolled during active disease. The gene calls are TRBV7-2 and TRBJ2-3, with 13 bases matching TRBD2. This chain's CDR3 is CASSRRTSGGRDTQYF. CDR3 sequence (DNA): TGTGCCAGCAGCAGACGGACTAGCGGGGGAAGGGATACGCAGTATTTT.